Listed below are T cell receptor beta chains from one sample, sequenced in a study of HIV-infected children after antiretroviral therapy interruption. TCRdb redid the calling of the 3' RACE reads with MiXCR, one entry per CDR3 protein. The repertoire includes about 89,000 distinct CDR3 sequences, around 6.9% of them detected once, and approximately 1.2% sits in the top ten. The specimen comprised CD45RA+ CD4+ T cells from PBMCs, pooled from several time points, sampled from a donor given antiretroviral therapy, either interrupted or continuous. The receptors shown here come from a pool of human donors with HIV. Each CDR3 is given with its conserved first and last residue. Fields, in order: D gene, V gene, J gene, clone size, CDR3 DNA, CDR3 protein. D genes are given only for firm matches. Size is stated for part of the rows, as once, few or many counts, or as a class when the clone is expanded.

NA	TRBV5-6	TRBJ2-1	few	TGTGCCAGCAGCTGGAACAAGCGACGAACCGGGTTGTACAATGAGCAGTTCTTC	CASSWNKRRTGLYNEQFF
NA	TRBV29-1	TRBJ1-1	many	TGCAGCGTTGAGTACCTGCTGAACACTGAAGCTTTCTTT	CSVEYLLNTEAFF
NA	TRBV5-1	TRBJ2-3	many	TGCGCCAGCAGTAGTGATGGGGTAGATACGCAGTATTTT	CASSSDGVDTQYF
NA	TRBV23-1	TRBJ1-5	NA	TGCGCCAGCAGTCAATCAAGGCGTAGCAATCAGCCCCAGCATTTT	CASSQSRRSNQPQHF
NA	TRBV5-6	TRBJ1-1	many	TGTGCCAGCAGCTTCGTAGAGTTGAACACTGAAGCTTTCTTT	CASSFVELNTEAFF
TRBD1	TRBV19	TRBJ2-5	many	TGTGCCAGTAGTCCCCCCGGGGGACAGGTAGAAGAGACCCAGTACTTC	CASSPPGGQVEETQYF
NA	TRBV13	TRBJ2-7	many	TGTGCCAGCAGCCGCAATGCAGGTGTCGGGGGAGTACTCGAGCAGTACTTC	CASSRNAGVGGVLEQYF
NA	TRBV10-2	TRBJ1-4	many	TGCGCCAGCACCGGGACACAGGGAGTAGAAAAACTGTTTTTT	CASTGTQGVEKLFF
NA	TRBV2	TRBJ2-1	many	TGTGCCAGCAGCTTACGCTGGGTTAACTATGCTGAGCAGTTCTTC	CASSLRWVNYAEQFF
NA	TRBV30	TRBJ2-5	many	TGTGCCTGGAGTCTAGAGGACACCCAGTACTTT	CAWSLEDTQYF
TRBD1	TRBV5-6	TRBJ2-5	NA	TGTGCCAGCAGCCCCGTCGGACAGGGCTTAGAGACCCAGTACTTC	CASSPVGQGLETQYF